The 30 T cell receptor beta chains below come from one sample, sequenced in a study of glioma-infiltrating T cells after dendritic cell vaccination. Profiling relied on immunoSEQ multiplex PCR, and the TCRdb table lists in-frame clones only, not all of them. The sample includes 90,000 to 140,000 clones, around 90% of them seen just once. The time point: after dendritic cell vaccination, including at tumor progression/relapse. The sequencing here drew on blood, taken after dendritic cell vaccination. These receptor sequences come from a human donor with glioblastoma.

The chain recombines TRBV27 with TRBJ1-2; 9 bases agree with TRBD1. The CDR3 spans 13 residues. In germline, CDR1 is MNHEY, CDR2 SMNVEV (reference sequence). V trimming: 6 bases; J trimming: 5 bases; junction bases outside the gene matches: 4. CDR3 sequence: CASSRQGEYGYTF. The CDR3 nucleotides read TGTGCCAGCAGCCGACAGGGGGAGTATGGCTACACCTTC.

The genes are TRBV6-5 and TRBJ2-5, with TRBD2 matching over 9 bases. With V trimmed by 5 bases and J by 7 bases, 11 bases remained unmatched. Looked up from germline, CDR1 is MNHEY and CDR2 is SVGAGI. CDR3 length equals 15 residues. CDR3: CASSGGGLAPGTQYF. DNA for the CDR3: TGTGCCAGCAGTGGGGGGGGACTAGCCCCCGGGACCCAGTACTTC.

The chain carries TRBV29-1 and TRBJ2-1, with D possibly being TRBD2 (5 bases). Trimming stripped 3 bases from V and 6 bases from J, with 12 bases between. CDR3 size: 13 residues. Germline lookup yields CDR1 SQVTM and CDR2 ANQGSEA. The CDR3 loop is CSVDVTNSNEQFF. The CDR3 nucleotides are TGCAGCGTTGATGTGACTAACAGCAATGAGCAGTTCTTC.

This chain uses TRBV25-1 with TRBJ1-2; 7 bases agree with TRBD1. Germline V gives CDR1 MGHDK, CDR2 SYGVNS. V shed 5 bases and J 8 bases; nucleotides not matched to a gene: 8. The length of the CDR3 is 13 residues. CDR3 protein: CASSRTGERGYTF. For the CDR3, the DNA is TGTGCCAGCAGTCGAACAGGGGAACGGGGCTACACCTTC.

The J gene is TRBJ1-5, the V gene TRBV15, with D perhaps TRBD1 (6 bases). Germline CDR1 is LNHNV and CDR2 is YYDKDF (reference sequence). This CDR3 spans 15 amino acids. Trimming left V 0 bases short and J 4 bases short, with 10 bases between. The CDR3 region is CATSRERGINQPQHF. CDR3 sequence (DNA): TGTGCCACCAGCAGAGAAAGGGGGATAAATCAGCCCCAGCATTTT.

CDR3 coding DNA: TGTGCCAGCAGGCACCGGGAAAGAGGGTCCGGGGAGCTGTTTTTT. It codes for CASRHRERGSGELFF. The chain recombines TRBV7-2 with TRBJ2-2; D perhaps matches TRBD2 (5 bases). This CDR3 is built from 15 residues. Trimming shortened V by 6 bases and J by 6 bases, and 17 bases separated the two germline ends. Germline CDR1 reads SGHTA; CDR2 reads FQGNSA.

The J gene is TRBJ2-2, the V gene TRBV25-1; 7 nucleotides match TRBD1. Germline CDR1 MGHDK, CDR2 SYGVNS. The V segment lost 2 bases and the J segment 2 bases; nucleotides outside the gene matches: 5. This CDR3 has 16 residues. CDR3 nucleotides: TGTGCCAGCAGTGAAGGTGGACAGGCAAACACCGGGGAGCTGTTTTTT. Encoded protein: CASSEGGQANTGELFF.

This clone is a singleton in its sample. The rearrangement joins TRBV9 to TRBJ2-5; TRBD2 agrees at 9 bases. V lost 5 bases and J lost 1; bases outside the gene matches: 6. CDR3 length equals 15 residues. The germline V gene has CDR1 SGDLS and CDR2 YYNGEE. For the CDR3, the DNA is TGTGCCAGCAGGGCTAGCGGGGCCATCCAAGAGACCCAGTACTTC. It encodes CASRASGAIQETQYF. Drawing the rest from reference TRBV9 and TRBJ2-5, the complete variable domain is DSGVTQTPKHLITATGQRVTLRCSPRSGDLSVYWYQQSLDQGLQFLIQYYNGEERAKGNILERFSAQQFPDLHSELNLSSLELGDSALYFCASRASGAIQETQYFGPGTRLLVL.

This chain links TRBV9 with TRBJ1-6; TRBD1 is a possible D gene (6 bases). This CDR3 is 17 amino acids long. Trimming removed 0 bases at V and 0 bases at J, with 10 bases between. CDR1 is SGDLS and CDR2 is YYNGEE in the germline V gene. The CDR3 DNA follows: TGTGCCAGCAGCGTAGGGACAGCGAGCTCCTATAATTCACCCCTCCACTTT. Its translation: CASSVGTASSYNSPLHF.

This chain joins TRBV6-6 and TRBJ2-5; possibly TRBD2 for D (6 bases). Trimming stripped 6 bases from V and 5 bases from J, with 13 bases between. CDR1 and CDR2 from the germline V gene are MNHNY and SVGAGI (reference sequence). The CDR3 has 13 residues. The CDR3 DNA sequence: TGTGCCAGCAGGACCGGGGGAAGTGAGACCCAGTACTTC. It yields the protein CASRTGGSETQYF.

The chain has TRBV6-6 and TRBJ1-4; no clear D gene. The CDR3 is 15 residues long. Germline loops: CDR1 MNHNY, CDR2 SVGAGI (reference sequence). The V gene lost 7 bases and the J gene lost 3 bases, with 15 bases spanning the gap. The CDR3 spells CASNPGSGANEKLFF. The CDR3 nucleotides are TGTGCCAGCAATCCGGGAAGCGGTGCTAATGAAAAACTGTTTTTT.

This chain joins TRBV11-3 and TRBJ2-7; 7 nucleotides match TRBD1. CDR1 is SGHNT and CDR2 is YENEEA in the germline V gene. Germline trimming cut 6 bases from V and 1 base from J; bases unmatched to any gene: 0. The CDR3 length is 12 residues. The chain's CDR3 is CASRQGSYEQYF. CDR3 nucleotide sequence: TGTGCCAGCAGACAGGGGTCCTACGAGCAGTACTTC. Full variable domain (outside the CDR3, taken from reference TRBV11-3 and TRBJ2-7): EAGVVQSPRYKIIEKKQPVAFWCNPISGHNTLYWYLQNLGQGPELLIRYENEEAVDDSQLPKDRFSAERLKGVDSTLKIQPAELGDSAVYLCASRQGSYEQYFGPGTRLTVT.

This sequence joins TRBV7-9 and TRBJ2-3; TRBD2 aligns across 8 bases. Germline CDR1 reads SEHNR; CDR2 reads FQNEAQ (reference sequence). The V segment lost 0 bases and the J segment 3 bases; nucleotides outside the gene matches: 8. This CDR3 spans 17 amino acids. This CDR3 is CASSLARGVKGTDTQYF. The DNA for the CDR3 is TGTGCCAGCAGCTTAGCGCGGGGGGTTAAAGGGACAGATACGCAGTATTTT.

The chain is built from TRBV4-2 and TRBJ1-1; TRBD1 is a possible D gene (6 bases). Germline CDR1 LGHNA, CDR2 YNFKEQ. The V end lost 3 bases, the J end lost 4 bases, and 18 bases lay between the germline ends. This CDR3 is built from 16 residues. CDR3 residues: CASSQRPVGGGTEAFF. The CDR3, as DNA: TGTGCCAGCAGCCAGCGTCCGGTTGGGGGCGGCACTGAAGCTTTCTTT.

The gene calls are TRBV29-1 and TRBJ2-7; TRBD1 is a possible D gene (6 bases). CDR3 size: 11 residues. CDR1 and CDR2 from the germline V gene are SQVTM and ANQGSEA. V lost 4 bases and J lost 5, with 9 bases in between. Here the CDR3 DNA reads TGCAGCGTTGCCCGACAGGACGAGCAGTACTTC. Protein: CSVARQDEQYF.

CDR3 sequence reads: CASSLISGETQYF. The CDR3 coding sequence is TGTGCCAGCAGCTTAATATCCGGAGAGACCCAGTACTTC. This rearrangement joins TRBV7-3 to TRBJ2-5; no firm D call. V was clipped by 1 base and J by 4 bases, with 7 bases between them. The germline V gene has CDR1 SGHTA and CDR2 FQGTGA. The CDR3 sequence is 13 residues long.

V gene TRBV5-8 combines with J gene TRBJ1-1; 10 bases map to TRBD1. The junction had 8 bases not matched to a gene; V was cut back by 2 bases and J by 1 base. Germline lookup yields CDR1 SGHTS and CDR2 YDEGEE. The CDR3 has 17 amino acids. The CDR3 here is CASSFEGTGVTNTEAFF. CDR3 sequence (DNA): TGTGCCAGCAGCTTCGAGGGGACAGGGGTCACGAACACTGAAGCTTTCTTT. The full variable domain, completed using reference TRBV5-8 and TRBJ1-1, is EAGVTQSPTHLIKTRGQQATLRCSPISGHTSVYWYQQALGLGLQFLLWYDEGEERNRGNFPPRFSGRQFPNYSSELNVNALELEDSALYLCASSFEGTGVTNTEAFFGQGTRLTVV.

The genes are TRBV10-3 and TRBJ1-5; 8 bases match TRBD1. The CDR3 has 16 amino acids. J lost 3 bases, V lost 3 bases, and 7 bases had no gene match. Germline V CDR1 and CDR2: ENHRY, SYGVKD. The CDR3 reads CAISDSDRGLNQPQHF. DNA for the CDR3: TGTGCCATCAGTGACTCCGACAGGGGACTCAATCAGCCCCAGCATTTT.

CDR3 DNA sequence: TGTGCCTGGAGTGCCCTGACTCGTACCCCCTACAATGAGCAGTTCTTC. This codes for CAWSALTRTPYNEQFF. The chain couples TRBV30 to TRBJ2-1; D remains ambiguous. V was pared by 1 base and J by 2 bases, with 15 bases between. This CDR3 is 16 amino acids long. The germline V gene has CDR1 GTSNPN and CDR2 SVGIG (reference sequence). Supplemented by reference TRBV30 and TRBJ2-1, the full variable domain reads SQTIHQWPATLVQPVGSPLSLECTVEGTSNPNLYWYRQAAGRGLQLLFYSVGIGQISSEVPQNLSASRPQDRQFILSSKKLLLSDSGFYLCAWSALTRTPYNEQFFGPGTRLTVL.

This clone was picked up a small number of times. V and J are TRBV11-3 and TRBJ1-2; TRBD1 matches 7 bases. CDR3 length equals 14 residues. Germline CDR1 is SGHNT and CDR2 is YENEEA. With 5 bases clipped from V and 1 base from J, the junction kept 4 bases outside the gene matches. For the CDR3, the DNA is TGTGCCAGCAGCCTCCGACAGGGTAACTATGGCTACACCTTC. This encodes CASSLRQGNYGYTF.

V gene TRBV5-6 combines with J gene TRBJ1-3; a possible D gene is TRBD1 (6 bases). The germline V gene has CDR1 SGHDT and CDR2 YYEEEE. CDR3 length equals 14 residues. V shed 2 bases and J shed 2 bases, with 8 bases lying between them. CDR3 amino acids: CASSFGQPGNTIYF. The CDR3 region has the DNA TGTGCCAGCAGCTTCGGACAGCCTGGAAACACCATATATTTT.

The CDR3 loop reads CSVGRGRGNTEAFF. CDR3 in DNA: TGCAGCGTAGGAAGAGGGCGTGGAAACACTGAAGCTTTCTTT. J is TRBJ1-1 and V is TRBV29-1; no clear D. This CDR3 region has 14 residues. Trimming stripped 6 bases from V and 2 bases from J, with 16 bases between. Germline-derived CDR1 and CDR2 are SQVTM and ANQGSEA.

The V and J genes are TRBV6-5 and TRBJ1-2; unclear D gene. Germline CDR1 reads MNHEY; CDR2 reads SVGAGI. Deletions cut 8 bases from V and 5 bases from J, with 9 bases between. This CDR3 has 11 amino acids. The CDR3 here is CASFNAYGYTF. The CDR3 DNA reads TGTGCCAGCTTTAACGCGTATGGCTACACCTTC.

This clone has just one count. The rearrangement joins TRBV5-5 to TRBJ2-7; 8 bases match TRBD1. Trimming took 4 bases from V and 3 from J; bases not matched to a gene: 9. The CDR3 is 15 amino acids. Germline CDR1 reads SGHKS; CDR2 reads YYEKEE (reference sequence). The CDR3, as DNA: TGTGCCAGCAGCCGGATGGGACAGGATATCTACGAGCAGTACTTC. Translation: CASSRMGQDIYEQYF.

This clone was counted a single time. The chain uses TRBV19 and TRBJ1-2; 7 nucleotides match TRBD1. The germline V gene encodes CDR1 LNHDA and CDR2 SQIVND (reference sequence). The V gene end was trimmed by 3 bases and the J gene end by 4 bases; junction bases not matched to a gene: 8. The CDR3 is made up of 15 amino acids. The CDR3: CASSMDGQVFYGYTF. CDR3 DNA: TGTGCCAGTAGTATGGACGGACAGGTTTTCTATGGCTACACCTTC. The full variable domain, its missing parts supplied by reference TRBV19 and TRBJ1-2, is DGGITQSPKYLFRKEGQNVTLSCEQNLNHDAMYWYRQDPGQGLRLIYYSQIVNDFQKGDIAEGYSVSREKKESFPLTVTSAQKNPTAFYLCASSMDGQVFYGYTFGSGTRLTVV.

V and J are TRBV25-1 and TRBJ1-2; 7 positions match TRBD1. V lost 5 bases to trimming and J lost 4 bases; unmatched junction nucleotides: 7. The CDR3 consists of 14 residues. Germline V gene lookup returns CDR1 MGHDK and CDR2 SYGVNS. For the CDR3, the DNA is TGTGCCAGCAGTTCTCCGGGACAGCTCTATGGCTACACCTTC. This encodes CASSSPGQLYGYTF.

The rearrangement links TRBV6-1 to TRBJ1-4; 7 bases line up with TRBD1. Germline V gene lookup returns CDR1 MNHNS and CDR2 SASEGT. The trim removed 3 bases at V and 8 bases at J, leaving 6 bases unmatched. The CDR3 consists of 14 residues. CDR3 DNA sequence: TGTGCCAGCAGTGATGCAGGGGGACAGGAAAAACTGTTTTTT. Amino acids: CASSDAGGQEKLFF.

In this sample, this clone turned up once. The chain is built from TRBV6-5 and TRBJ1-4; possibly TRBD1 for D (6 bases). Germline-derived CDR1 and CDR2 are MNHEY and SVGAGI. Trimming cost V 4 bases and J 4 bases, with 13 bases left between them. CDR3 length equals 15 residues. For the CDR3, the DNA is TGTGCCAGCAGTTCGGACAGCAGATATAATGAAAAACTGTTTTTT. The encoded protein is CASSSDSRYNEKLFF.

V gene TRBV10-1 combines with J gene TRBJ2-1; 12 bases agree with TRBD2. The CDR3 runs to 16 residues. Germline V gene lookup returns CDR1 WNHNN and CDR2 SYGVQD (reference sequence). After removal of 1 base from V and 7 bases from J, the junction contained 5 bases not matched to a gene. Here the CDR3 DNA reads TGCGCCAGCAGTGAGTTTCTAGCGGGAGGGACTAATGAGCAGTTCTTC. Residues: CASSEFLAGGTNEQFF.

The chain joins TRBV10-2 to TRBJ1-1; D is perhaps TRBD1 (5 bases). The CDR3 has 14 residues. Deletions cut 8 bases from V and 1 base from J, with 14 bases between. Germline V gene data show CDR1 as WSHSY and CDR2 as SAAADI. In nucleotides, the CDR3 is TGCGCCAGCTATGCGGGACGCTGGAACACTGAAGCTTTCTTT. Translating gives CASYAGRWNTEAFF.